These T cell receptor beta chains were read from a single sample in a study of T cells after posttransplantation cyclophosphamide. This table comes from immunoSEQ multiplex PCR, and its TCRdb copy is limited to in-frame clones, with some not included. Altogether more than 35,000 clones were found in the sample, and no singletons occur. The sequenced material came from PBMCs. The receptors were gathered from a man aged 50 to 59 in good health, CMV-negative, and a related stem cell transplant donor. Each CDR3 is given with its conserved first and last residue. A D gene is named only where the DNA matches it firmly. Clone sizes are given selectively: once, few, many, or a class where the clone is expanded.

size	D	J	V	CDR3	DNA
-	TRBD2	TRBJ2-1	TRBV6-5	CASSYIHSGPYNEQFF	TGTGCCAGCAGTTACATCCATAGCGGGCCATACAATGAGCAGTTCTTC
many	TRBD1	TRBJ1-5	TRBV2	CASDYRGSNQPQHF	TGTGCCAGCGATTACAGGGGTAGCAATCAGCCCCAGCATTTT
many	-	TRBJ1-2	TRBV11-2	CASSTQNYGYTF	TGTGCCAGCAGCACCCAGAACTATGGCTACACCTTC
many	TRBD2	TRBJ2-5	TRBV13	CASSRNRRGTGPQETQYF	TGTGCCAGCAGCCGAAATCGGCGGGGGACCGGACCGCAAGAGACCCAGTACTTC
many	-	TRBJ1-2	TRBV6-5	CASSYSTQPSGYTF	TGTGCCAGCAGTTACTCGACACAACCAAGCGGCTACACCTTC
many	TRBD2	TRBJ2-3	TRBV13	CASSSGLVVGTDTQYF	TGTGCCAGCAGCTCGGGACTAGTCGTAGGTACAGATACGCAGTATTTT
many	-	TRBJ2-3	TRBV2	CASSPITSTDTQYF	TGTGCCAGCAGTCCCATTACTAGTACAGATACGCAGTATTTT
many	TRBD2	TRBJ2-1	TRBV7-9	CASSSLTGTSGYNEQFF	TGTGCCAGCAGCTCGTTAACCGGGACTAGCGGTTACAATGAGCAGTTCTTC
many	-	TRBJ2-7	TRBV6-1	CASSPGTAGDEQYF	TGTGCCAGCAGTCCGGGGACAGCGGGGGACGAGCAGTACTTC
many	-	TRBJ1-1	TRBV6-1	CASSGSLGQITNTEAFF	TGTGCCAGCAGTGGGAGCTTAGGACAGATAACTAACACTGAAGCTTTCTTT
many	TRBD2	TRBJ2-5	TRBV7-6	CASSLSSGRTGTQYF	TGTGCCAGCAGCCTATCGAGCGGGAGGACTGGGACCCAGTACTTC
-	-	TRBJ1-6	TRBV7-2	CASSLSYNSPLHF	TGTGCCAGCAGCTTATCTTATAATTCACCCCTCCACTTT
many	-	TRBJ2-5	TRBV11-2	CASSSLWGRMETQYF	TGTGCCAGCAGCTCCCTTTGGGGGCGCATGGAGACCCAGTACTTC
many	-	TRBJ2-7	TRBV21-1	CASSPRGGQRCYEQYF	TGTGCCAGCAGCCCCCGAGGGGGACAGAGGTGCTACGAGCAGTACTTC
-	TRBD2	TRBJ2-7	TRBV20-1	CGILAGVEQYF	TGCGGTATCCTAGCGGGAGTCGAGCAGTACTTC
medium-sized	TRBD2	TRBJ2-7	TRBV19	CASSRGLVYEQYF	TGTGCCAGTAGTAGGGGACTAGTCTACGAGCAGTACTTC
few	-	TRBJ1-2	TRBV29-1	CSVEEGADYGYTF	TGCAGCGTTGAAGAAGGAGCCGACTATGGCTACACCTTC
many	TRBD1	TRBJ1-2	TRBV5-1	CASSSGGNYGYTF	TGCGCCAGCAGCTCAGGGGGGAACTATGGCTACACCTTC
many	-	TRBJ1-2	TRBV14	CASSQERAPPEGYTF	TGTGCCAGCAGCCAAGAGAGGGCACCTCCAGAAGGCTACACCTTC
many	TRBD1	TRBJ1-2	TRBV7-9	CASSPRTGWGQANYGYTF	TGTGCCAGCAGCCCTCGGACAGGGTGGGGTCAGGCTAACTATGGCTACACCTTC
many	-	TRBJ2-1	TRBV19	CATQWGRSSYNEQFF	TGTGCCACTCAGTGGGGGAGGTCCTCCTACAATGAGCAGTTCTTC
-	-	TRBJ2-1	TRBV5-4	CASSPLRGSSYNGQFF	TGTGCCAGCAGCCCCCTGCGGGGAAGCTCCTACAATGGGCAGTTCTTC
many	TRBD1	TRBJ2-3	TRBV19	CASSTGQYTDTQYF	TGTGCCAGTAGTACGGGACAGTATACAGATACGCAGTATTTT
many	TRBD1	TRBJ1-5	TRBV7-9	CASSSQGEQPQHF	TGTGCCAGCAGCTCACAGGGGGAGCAGCCCCAGCATTTT
medium-sized	TRBD2	TRBJ2-2	TRBV7-3	CASSLTFTGGNTGELFF	TGTGCCAGCAGCTTAACGTTTACGGGGGGTAACACCGGGGAGCTGTTTTTT
many	TRBD1	TRBJ2-5	TRBV5-1	CASSTGTVQETQYF	TGCGCCAGCAGCACCGGGACAGTCCAAGAGACCCAGTACTTC
many	TRBD1	TRBJ1-1	TRBV14	CASSQQTGGTEAFF	TGTGCCAGCAGCCAACAAACAGGGGGCACTGAAGCTTTCTTT
many	-	TRBJ2-7	TRBV19	CASSNQGSYEQYF	TGTGCCAGTAGTAATCAGGGCTCCTACGAGCAGTACTTC
few	TRBD2	TRBJ2-3	TRBV27	CASSRFSSGTTTDTQYF	TGTGCCAGCAGTCGATTTTCAAGCGGGACTACCACAGATACGCAGTATTTT
many	-	TRBJ1-2	TRBV7-8	CASSLLIQPRDGYTF	TGTGCCAGCAGCTTATTGATTCAACCGCGGGATGGCTACACCTTC
many	-	TRBJ1-5	TRBV19	CASMDSYSNQPQHF	TGTGCCAGTATGGACAGCTATAGCAATCAGCCCCAGCATTTT
many	-	TRBJ2-7	TRBV10-3	CAISDSRGSDEQYF	TGTGCCATCAGTGATAGTAGAGGGTCCGACGAGCAGTACTTC
many	-	TRBJ1-3	TRBV14	CASRQFSGNTIYF	TGTGCCAGCAGGCAGTTCTCTGGAAACACCATATATTTT
many	-	TRBJ2-7	TRBV5-1	CASSLEQTSYEQYF	TGCGCCAGCAGCTTGGAACAGACCTCCTACGAGCAGTACTTC
many	-	TRBJ1-1	TRBV7-8	CASSLNPGRTEAFF	TGTGCCAGCAGCCTTAACCCGGGGAGGACTGAAGCTTTCTTT
-	-	TRBJ1-1	TRBV6-5	CASGESVNTEAFF	TGTGCCAGCGGGGAGAGCGTGAACACTGAAGCTTTCTTT
many	-	TRBJ1-5	TRBV18	CASSPRRGGYQPQHF	TGTGCCAGCTCACCGCGAAGGGGAGGGTATCAGCCCCAGCATTTT